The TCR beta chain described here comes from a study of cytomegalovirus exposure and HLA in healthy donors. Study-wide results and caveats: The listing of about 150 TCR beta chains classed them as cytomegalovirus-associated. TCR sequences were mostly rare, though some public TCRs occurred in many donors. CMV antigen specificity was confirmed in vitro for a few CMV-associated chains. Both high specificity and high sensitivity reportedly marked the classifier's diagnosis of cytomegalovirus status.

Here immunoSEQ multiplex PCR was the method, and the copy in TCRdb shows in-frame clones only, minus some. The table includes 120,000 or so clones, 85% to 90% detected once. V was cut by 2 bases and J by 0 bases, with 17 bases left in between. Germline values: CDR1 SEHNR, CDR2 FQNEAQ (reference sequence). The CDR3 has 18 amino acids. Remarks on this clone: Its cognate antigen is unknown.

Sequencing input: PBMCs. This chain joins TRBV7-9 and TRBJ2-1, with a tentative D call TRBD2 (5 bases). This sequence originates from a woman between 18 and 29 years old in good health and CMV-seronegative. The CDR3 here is CASSLKDWTSSSYNEQFF. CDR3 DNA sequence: TGTGCCAGCAGCTTAAAGGACTGGACCTCTAGCTCCTACAATGAGCAGTTCTTC.